This TCR beta chain was recovered during a study of blood T cells in healthy people across ages (dated by TCRdb to the mid-2010s). As for the study more broadly: Template switching captured roughly one uniquely barcoded TCR beta cDNA molecule per two T cells in model experiments. To track age-related changes in TCR beta repertoire diversity, the study relied on deep sequencing normalized with unique cDNA molecular identifiers. The donors were split into four age groups: young (average around 17 years), middle-aged (around 37), aged (over 55) and long-lived (over 75). To avoid experimental bias, donors of different ages were spread randomly across the sequencing lanes. Two additional independent replicas of 1 million unique cDNA reads from the same blood draw were analyzed for two donors (one aged 18 to 29 and one aged 80 or older). Overall study outcomes, separate from this receptor: The percentage of naive T cells measured by flow cytometry correlated strongly with observed TCR beta diversity. Bulk unsorted PBMC profiling prevented conclusive comparison of naive and antigen-experienced compartments. Estimates of total diversity from one million sequenced T cells were regarded as lower bounds and underestimates. Because the CMV infection status of the donors was unknown, age-related changes in expanded clonotypes may potentially have been confounded. Observed TCR beta diversity per million T cells fell roughly linearly with age, and a significant reduction was already apparent by age around 36. Compared with the aged group, the long-lived group had more naive CD4+ T cells, fewer expanded clones and increased TCR diversity, suggesting age selection.

Inclusive of the bounding cysteine and phenylalanine, the CDR3 is 15 residues long. Only the CDR3 DNA stays, 45 bases, in frame from base 1. On this clonotype itself: What antigen it recognizes has not been identified. There are no base qualities to consult, and no much larger clone falls within one base.

Library preparation used 5' RACE. The sequencer listed for this sample is Illumina HiSeq 2500. A second PCR of roughly 7 to 11 cycles was performed with a sample-barcoded 5' primer and a J-beta primer mix. A template-switch 5' adaptor carrying 12 random nucleotides introduced a unique molecular identifier onto each TCR beta cDNA molecule. Each sample yielded at least 3 million CDR3-containing paired-end reads. The Mint cDNA synthesis kit, primed by a TRBC-specific oligonucleotide, was used to synthesize first-strand cDNA from all RNA. Following uracil-DNA glycosylase treatment, all cDNA underwent a first 18-cycle PCR with the universal primers M1SS and BC2_uni_R. The authors' pipeline ran thus. Each sample was normalized by randomly selecting 1 million high-quality reads, each carrying a distinct molecular identifier. Reads sharing molecular identifiers were discarded rather than binned into consensus sequences. MiTCR, with a Q25 quality threshold and the strictest error-elimination algorithm, was used for CDR3 identification, clonotype clustering and error correction. A nonparametric unseen species model with Euler transformation was used to estimate lower-bound total TCR beta diversity. In-frame beta chains were kept once TCRdb had trimmed the public reads at Q25 with fastp and called clones with MiXCR. Every entry covers one CDR3 protein and lists the most common genes and DNA from its rows. The authors' filters were not applied to this entry. The sample table holds some 900,000 distinct CDR3 sequences, of which 40% to 60% were seen once. The ten top clones hold around 15% of the sample.

The 39 donors, aged about 6 to 95 years, were systemically healthy Caucasian individuals from Russia. Around 10 milliliters of peripheral blood were drawn from each donor into EDTA-treated Vacutainer tubes. PBMCs were isolated by Ficoll-Paque density-gradient centrifugation, with at least 7 million obtained per sample. Trizol reagent was used to extract total RNA from PBMCs, with at least 5.5 micrograms per sample. Naive CD45RAhigh/CD27high T cell percentages were measured by flow cytometry on a PBMC aliquot from every donor. The V gene is TRBV21-1 and the J gene is TRBJ2-7; TRBD1 reflects the table's D call only, with no check against the DNA. TRBV21-1 is classified as a pseudogene. Sequencing was performed on blood. This sequence was found in a man aged 25-45 years in good health. The DNA sequence follows: TGTGCCAGCAGCAAAGAGCGCAGGGGCCGCTACGAGCAGTACTTC. It translates as CASSKERRGRYEQYF.